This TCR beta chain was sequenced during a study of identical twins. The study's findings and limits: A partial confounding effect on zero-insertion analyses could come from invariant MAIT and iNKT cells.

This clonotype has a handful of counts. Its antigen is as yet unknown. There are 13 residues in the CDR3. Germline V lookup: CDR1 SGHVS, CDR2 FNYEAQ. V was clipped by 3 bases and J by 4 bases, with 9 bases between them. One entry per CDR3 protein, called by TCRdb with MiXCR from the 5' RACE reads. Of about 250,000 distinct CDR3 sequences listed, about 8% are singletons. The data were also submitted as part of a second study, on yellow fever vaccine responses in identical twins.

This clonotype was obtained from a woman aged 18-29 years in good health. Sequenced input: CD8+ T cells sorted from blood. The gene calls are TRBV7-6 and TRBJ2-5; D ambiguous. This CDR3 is CASSLRLGETQYF. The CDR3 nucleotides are TGTGCCAGCAGCTTGAGACTCGGAGAGACCCAGTACTTC.